Listed below are T cell receptor beta chains from one sample, sequenced in a study of beta chain features in type 1 diabetes. Assay: immunoSEQ multiplex PCR; the TCRdb copy retains only in-frame clones and omits some. The repertoire includes roughly 120,000 clones, about two fifths of them detected once, and about 0.07% sits in the top ten. Material for sequencing was stem cell memory CD4+ T cells from blood. The source of these receptors is a woman between 18 and 30 years old in good health. Both conserved end residues are part of each CDR3. Each record gives: V gene, clone size, D gene, J gene, CDR3 protein, CDR3 DNA. A D gene is named only where the DNA matches it firmly. Only part of the rows carry a size: once, few, many, or a class if the clone is expanded.

V gene: TRBV19; clone size: NA; D gene: TRBD1; J gene: TRBJ1-5; CDR3 protein: CASSIVGGQGASNQPQHF; CDR3 DNA: TGTGCCAGTAGTATAGTAGGGGGACAGGGGGCTAGCAATCAGCCCCAGCATTTT
V gene: TRBV9; clone size: few; D gene: TRBD2; J gene: TRBJ2-3; CDR3 protein: CASSPTSRSGGKKGDTQYF; CDR3 DNA: TGTGCCAGCAGCCCCACTTCGCGTAGCGGGGGCAAAAAAGGAGATACGCAGTATTTT
V gene: TRBV6-5; clone size: NA; D gene: TRBD1; J gene: TRBJ2-7; CDR3 protein: CASSYSTGQGIGEQYF; CDR3 DNA: TGTGCCAGCAGTTACTCGACTGGACAGGGTATCGGGGAGCAGTACTTC
V gene: TRBV5-5; clone size: NA; D gene: TRBD2; J gene: TRBJ2-3; CDR3 protein: CASSRGLAGVTDTQYF; CDR3 DNA: TGTGCCAGCAGCCGGGGACTAGCGGGAGTTACAGATACGCAGTATTTT
V gene: TRBV6-6; clone size: NA; D gene: TRBD1; J gene: TRBJ2-7; CDR3 protein: CASSPNLGQAAYEQYF; CDR3 DNA: TGTGCCAGCAGTCCGAATTTAGGACAGGCGGCCTACGAGCAGTACTTC
V gene: TRBV29-1; clone size: NA; D gene: TRBD2; J gene: TRBJ2-7; CDR3 protein: CSAEGLAGVGEQYF; CDR3 DNA: TGCAGCGCCGAAGGACTAGCGGGAGTAGGGGAGCAGTACTTC
V gene: TRBV7-2; clone size: NA; D gene: NA; J gene: TRBJ2-7; CDR3 protein: CASSLGVGGGREQYF; CDR3 DNA: TGTGCCAGCAGCTTAGGGGTGGGAGGGGGACGCGAGCAGTACTTC
V gene: TRBV5-4; clone size: NA; D gene: TRBD1; J gene: TRBJ1-2; CDR3 protein: CASSFWTGSYGYTF; CDR3 DNA: TGTGCCAGCAGCTTTTGGACAGGGTCCTATGGCTACACCTTC
V gene: TRBV9; clone size: NA; D gene: TRBD2; J gene: TRBJ2-2; CDR3 protein: CASSVGASGRARAGELFF; CDR3 DNA: TGTGCCAGCAGCGTGGGGGCTAGCGGGAGGGCCAGAGCCGGGGAGCTGTTTTTT
V gene: TRBV29-1; clone size: NA; D gene: NA; J gene: TRBJ1-1; CDR3 protein: CSAQMEFRAFF; CDR3 DNA: TGCAGCGCCCAAATGGAGTTCAGAGCTTTCTTT